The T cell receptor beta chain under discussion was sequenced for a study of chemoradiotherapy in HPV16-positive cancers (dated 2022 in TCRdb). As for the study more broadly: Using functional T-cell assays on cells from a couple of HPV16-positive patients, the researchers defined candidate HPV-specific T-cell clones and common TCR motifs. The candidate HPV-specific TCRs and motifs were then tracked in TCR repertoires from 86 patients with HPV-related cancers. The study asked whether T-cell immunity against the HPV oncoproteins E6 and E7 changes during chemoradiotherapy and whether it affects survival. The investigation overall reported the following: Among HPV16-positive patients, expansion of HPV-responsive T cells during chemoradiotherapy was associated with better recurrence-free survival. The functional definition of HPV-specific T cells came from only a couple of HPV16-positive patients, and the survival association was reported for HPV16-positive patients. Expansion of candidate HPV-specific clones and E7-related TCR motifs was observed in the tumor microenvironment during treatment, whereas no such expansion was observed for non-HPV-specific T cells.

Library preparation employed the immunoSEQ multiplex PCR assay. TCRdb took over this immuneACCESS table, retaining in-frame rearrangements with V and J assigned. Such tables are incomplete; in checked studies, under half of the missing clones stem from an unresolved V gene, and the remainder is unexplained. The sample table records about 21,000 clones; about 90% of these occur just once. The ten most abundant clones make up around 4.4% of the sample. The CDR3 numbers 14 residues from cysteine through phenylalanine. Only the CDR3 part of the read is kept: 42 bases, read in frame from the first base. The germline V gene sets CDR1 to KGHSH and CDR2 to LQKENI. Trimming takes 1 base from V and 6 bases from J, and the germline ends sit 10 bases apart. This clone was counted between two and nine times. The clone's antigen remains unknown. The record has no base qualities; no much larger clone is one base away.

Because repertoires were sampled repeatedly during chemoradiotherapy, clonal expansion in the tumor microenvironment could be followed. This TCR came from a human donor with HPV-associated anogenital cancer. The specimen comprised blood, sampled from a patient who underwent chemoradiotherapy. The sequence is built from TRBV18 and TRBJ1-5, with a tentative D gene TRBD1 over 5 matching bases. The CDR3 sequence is CASSPQGLFQPQHF. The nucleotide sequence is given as TGTGCCAGCTCACCACAGGGGTTGTTTCAGCCCCAGCATTTT.